This T cell receptor (beta chain) derives from a study of T-cell reconstitution after alpha-beta-depleted transplantation in children. Study-wide results and limits: Diversity of TCRbeta at day 60 was high in some patients, arising from surviving recipient T cells and thymic progenitors. Reported findings indicate that, about two months after transplant, alpha-beta T cells came from several hundred expanded clones, which were derived from non-depleted graft cells. At the one-year point after transplant, T-cell counts and TCRbeta diversity were found to come mostly from T cells that had been newly produced.

At least ten counts were recorded for this clonotype. Its matching antigen is unknown. Library preparation (for TCRbeta) was performed with unique molecular identifiers. Each CDR3 protein gets one entry after TCRdb re-called the PCR reads with MiXCR. The sample includes hundreds of thousands of distinct CDR3 sequences, approximately 10% of them seen just once. There are 15 residues in the CDR3. Looked up from germline, CDR1 is MNHEY and CDR2 is SMNVEV (reference sequence). After removal of 5 bases from V and 5 bases from J, the junction contained 11 bases not matched to a gene. The sample in question was PBMCs, obtained before TCRalphabeta/CD19-depleted stem cell transplant. The rearrangement uses TRBV27 and TRBJ1-2; 7 bases map to TRBD1. The sequence was obtained from a child aged 2 to 15 with inherited bone marrow failure, due to receive a stem cell transplant. The CDR3 here is CASSPYPDREYGYTF. In DNA, the CDR3 is TGTGCCAGCAGTCCGTACCCTGACAGGGAGTATGGCTACACCTTC.